This T cell receptor (beta chain) was found in a study of blood T cell repertoires in COVID-19. Study summary: Acute and convalescent COVID-19 samples came from the United States, Italy and Spain.

Per the study methods: The assay estimated nucleated cells by amplifying reference gene primers. TCRdb's copy holds only in-frame clones and misses some; the assay was immunoSEQ multiplex PCR. V and J calls and clone size follow that table, whereas D and trimming were derived from the DNA. The sample holds approximately 36,000 clones, around four fifths seen once. The V gene end was trimmed by 3 bases and the J gene end by 4 bases; junction bases not matched to a gene: 6. The CDR3 is made up of 15 amino acids. Germline CDR1 reads KGHSH; CDR2 reads LQKENI. The chain employs TRBV18 and TRBJ1-5, with TRBD1 identical over 7 bases. The TCR sequence derives from a man aged 55 to 70 with COVID-19, enrolled during active disease. The specimen sequenced was peripheral blood. The CDR3 protein is CASSPGQAGNQPQHF. The CDR3 DNA reads TGTGCCAGCTCACCCGGACAGGCGGGGAATCAGCCCCAGCATTTT.